This TCR beta chain was recovered during a study of blood T cell repertoires in COVID-19. The overall study: The samples span acute and convalescent COVID-19 from the United States, Italy and Spain. The cDNA or gDNA used as material had been derived from T cells, B-cell-depleted T cells, or PBMCs.

In germline, CDR1 is MNHEY, CDR2 SVGEGT. The V segment lost 5 bases and the J segment 3 bases; nucleotides outside the gene matches: 3. The CDR3 runs to 15 residues. In regard to this clone: Distinct nucleotide sequences in the sample also encode this CDR3.

Authors' analysis steps: It was from reference gene primer amplification that nucleated cell counts were estimated. Repertoires were generated with immunoSEQ multiplex PCR, while TCRdb's copy carries only in-frame clones and drops some. The DNA gave D and trimming, while V, J and clone size come from that table. The sample includes approximately 250,000 clones, approximately 84% of them seen just once. The sample comprised peripheral blood. The chain couples TRBV6-2 or TRBV6-3 to TRBJ2-1; 11 bases line up with TRBD1. This TCR came from a human donor in a cohort sampled during active COVID-19. The CDR3 protein is CASSKDRGLYNEQFF. CDR3 DNA sequence: TGTGCCAGCAGTAAGGACAGGGGGCTCTACAATGAGCAGTTCTTC.